Listed below are T cell receptor beta chains from one sample, sequenced in a study of T-cell reconstitution after alpha-beta-depleted transplantation in children. Each CDR3 protein gets one entry after TCRdb re-called the PCR reads with MiXCR. The sample includes about 980,000 distinct CDR3 sequences, less than 30% of them seen just once. This specimen consisted of PBMCs, mostly from graft donor cells, obtained 360 days after TCRalphabeta/CD19-depleted stem cell transplant. The receptor source for this set is a boy under two years old who had a stem cell transplant for SCID, so the T cells may come from the graft donor. Both conserved end residues are part of each CDR3. The D gene is left open where the match is weak. Not all rows give a size; the values are once, few, many and, for expanded clones, a class.

CASSHARGTSPYEQYF	TGTGCCAGCAGCCACGCCAGGGGGACAAGTCCTTACGAGCAGTACTTC	TRBD1	TRBV6-5	TRBJ2-7	.
CATSGYGQGDEQFF	TGTGCCACCAGTGGGTACGGGCAGGGGGATGAGCAGTTCTTC	TRBD1	TRBV24-1	TRBJ2-1	few
CASSPRAGGYTGELFF	TGCGCCAGCAGCCCTAGAGCCGGGGGATACACCGGGGAGCTGTTTTTT	.	TRBV4-1	TRBJ2-2	few
CASSPVLSSGGYEQYF	TGTGCCAGCAGCCCAGTTTTAAGTTCCGGGGGGTACGAGCAGTACTTC	TRBD2	TRBV7-9	TRBJ2-7	few
CASSLGGTGDYNEQFF	TGCGCCAGCAGCCTCGGGGGGACAGGGGACTACAATGAGCAGTTCTTC	TRBD1	TRBV5-1	TRBJ2-1	.
CASSLGIPGEGVISQPQHF	TGCGCCAGCAGCTTGGGTATCCCAGGGGAGGGCGTAATATCGCAGCCCCAGCATTTT	.	TRBV5-1	TRBJ1-5	few
CSAKEQVVADTQYF	TGCAGCGCCAAGGAACAGGTGGTCGCAGATACGCAGTATTTT	.	TRBV29-1	TRBJ2-3	.
CSARDGGSYSYEQYF	TGCAGTGCTAGAGATGGGGGGTCCTATTCCTACGAGCAGTACTTC	.	TRBV20-1	TRBJ2-7	few
CSVVSPRAVTDTQYF	TGCAGCGTTGTATCTCCGAGGGCCGTCACAGATACGCAGTATTTT	.	TRBV29-1	TRBJ2-3	.
CASSLRVTDEQFF	TGTGCCAGCAGTTTAAGAGTGACTGATGAGCAGTTCTTC	.	TRBV28	TRBJ2-1	few
CASRQTGGETEAFF	TGCGCCAGCAGACAAACCGGCGGTGAAACTGAAGCTTTCTTT	.	TRBV5-1	TRBJ1-1	few
CASSLRQGNAEAFF	TGTGCCAGCAGCTTAAGGCAGGGGAACGCTGAAGCTTTCTTT	.	TRBV7-2	TRBJ1-1	few
CASSLDGYSTDTQYF	TGTGCCAGCAGCCTCGACGGATATAGCACAGATACGCAGTATTTT	.	TRBV12-3/TRBV12-4	TRBJ2-3	few
CASSHRAGRTYNEQFF	TGTGCCAGCAGCCATCGAGCGGGGAGGACCTACAATGAGCAGTTCTTC	TRBD2	TRBV11-3	TRBJ2-1	.
CASSRGLAREQYF	TGCGCCAGCAGCCGAGGACTAGCTAGGGAGCAGTACTTC	TRBD2	TRBV4-3	TRBJ2-7	few
CASSLTLRQGYEQYF	TGTGCCAGCAGCTTAACCCTCCGCCAAGGCTACGAGCAGTACTTC	.	TRBV5-6	TRBJ2-7	.
CASSLRGVLANTGELFF	TGTGCCAGCAGTCTTCGCGGGGTTCTCGCGAACACCGGGGAGCTGTTTTTT	.	TRBV12-3/TRBV12-4	TRBJ2-2	few
CSALGIGELFF	TGCAGTGCCCTTGGTATAGGGGAGCTGTTTTTT	.	TRBV20-1	TRBJ2-2	few
CASSLRTSSGRNEQFF	TGTGCCAGCAGCCTGAGGACTAGCTCGGGGAGAAATGAGCAGTTCTTC	TRBD2	TRBV28	TRBJ2-1	.
CASSDPGGANVLTF	TGTGCCAGCAGTGACCCTGGTGGGGCCAACGTCCTGACTTTC	.	TRBV25-1	TRBJ2-6	.
CASSQSRQGYTF	TGTGCCAGCAGCCAATCGCGGCAGGGCTACACCTTC	.	TRBV14	TRBJ1-2	.
CASRFSLAGETQYF	TGTGCCAGCAGATTTAGCCTGGCCGGAGAGACCCAGTACTTC	.	TRBV6-1	TRBJ2-5	.
CASSLTGEPDQPQHF	TGTGCCAGCAGTTTAACAGGGGAACCCGATCAGCCCCAGCATTTT	TRBD1	TRBV27	TRBJ1-5	few
CASSFTTSGLAYEQYF	TGTGCCAGCAGTTTTACTACTAGCGGACTCGCCTACGAGCAGTACTTC	TRBD2	TRBV5-6	TRBJ2-7	.
CAWSVYPGTVWSTDTQYF	TGTGCCTGGAGTGTATACCCAGGGACGGTGTGGTCCACAGATACGCAGTATTTT	.	TRBV30	TRBJ2-3	few
CSVVFSSFETQYF	TGCAGCGTGGTCTTTAGTAGTTTTGAGACCCAGTACTTC	.	TRBV29-1	TRBJ2-5	few
CSATIGTYEQYF	TGCAGTGCTACCATCGGGACCTACGAGCAGTACTTC	.	TRBV20-1	TRBJ2-7	few
CSARGLAGGPGEQFF	TGCAGTGCTAGAGGACTAGCGGGGGGGCCTGGTGAGCAGTTCTTC	TRBD2	TRBV20-1	TRBJ2-1	many
CASSYKTSDYNEQFF	TGTGCCAGCAGTTACAAGACTAGCGACTACAATGAGCAGTTCTTC	TRBD2	TRBV6-5	TRBJ2-1	few
CASSQVTVSGQETQYF	TGTGCCAGCAGCCAAGTGACAGTAAGCGGCCAAGAGACCCAGTACTTC	.	TRBV3-1	TRBJ2-5	few
CATSRTAGEKLFF	TGTGCCACCAGCAGAACAGCGGGTGAAAAACTGTTTTTT	.	TRBV15	TRBJ1-4	.
CASSLPTSVYRTGELFF	TGTGCCAGCAGCTTACCAACTAGCGTTTACCGGACCGGGGAGCTGTTTTTT	TRBD2	TRBV11-2	TRBJ2-2	few
CASSVGVADYTDTQYF	TGTGCCAGCAGCGTAGGGGTAGCGGACTACACAGATACGCAGTATTTT	.	TRBV9	TRBJ2-3	.
CASNQRGSVGYKRQFF	TGTGCCAGCAACCAACGAGGGAGTGTTGGTTACAAACGGCAGTTCTTC	.	TRBV6-2/TRBV6-3	TRBJ2-1	.
CSAATRLAKGYNEQFF	TGCAGTGCTGCGACACGACTAGCGAAAGGCTACAATGAGCAGTTCTTC	TRBD2	TRBV20-1	TRBJ2-1	.
CASSPNRGLGNQPQHF	TGTGCCAGCAGCCCTAACAGGGGGCTGGGGAATCAGCCCCAGCATTTT	TRBD1	TRBV12-3/TRBV12-4	TRBJ1-5	.
CASSLLSALNTEAFF	TGTGCCAGCAGTCTACTCTCCGCATTGAACACTGAAGCTTTCTTT	.	TRBV27	TRBJ1-1	few
CSARVRSGGLHGSSEQFF	TGCAGTGCTAGAGTCCGTAGCGGGGGCCTCCACGGTTCTAGTGAGCAGTTCTTC	TRBD2	TRBV20-1	TRBJ2-1	.
CASSYLHGSNQPQHF	TGTGCCAGCAGTTACCTACATGGAAGCAATCAGCCCCAGCATTTT	.	TRBV6-2/TRBV6-3	TRBJ1-5	.
CSVEGGGGDTGELFF	TGCAGCGTTGAGGGAGGGGGGGGCGACACCGGGGAGCTGTTTTTT	.	TRBV29-1	TRBJ2-2	.
CASSQGASGGVGYNEQFF	TGTGCCAGCAGCCAAGGGGCTAGCGGGGGGGTGGGGTACAATGAGCAGTTCTTC	TRBD2	TRBV4-2	TRBJ2-1	few
CASSPGGQGTYEQYF	TGCGCCAGCAGTCCTGGGGGACAGGGAACCTACGAGCAGTACTTC	TRBD1	TRBV5-1	TRBJ2-7	.